This T cell receptor beta chain originates from a study of cytomegalovirus exposure and HLA in healthy donors. Trimming removed 0 bases at V and 7 bases at J, with 12 bases between. The CDR3 sequence is 13 residues long. The V gene's germline CDR1 is GTSNPN and CDR2 SVGIG (reference sequence). Primers included in the PCR were 60 Vbeta and 13 Jbeta primers. Per the original data handling: In a later analysis, 80 million or so unique TCR beta chains included roughly 11 million shared by two or more donors. Method: immunoSEQ multiplex PCR; TCRdb's copy keeps in-frame clones and lacks some. V, J and clone size derive from that table, while D and trimming were established from the DNA sequence. This listing includes around 100,000 clones.

The specimen sequenced was PBMCs. The J gene is TRBJ1-2, the V gene TRBV30, with D possibly matching TRBD1 (5 bases). The TCR comes from a man aged 35-49 years in good health and CMV-seropositive. The DNA of the CDR3 is TGTGCCTGGAGTGTCCAAGGGGCCGCTGGCTACACCTTC. It encodes CAWSVQGAAGYTF. Full variable domain (missing parts from reference TRBV30 and TRBJ1-2): SQTIHQWPATLVQPVGSPLSLECTVEGTSNPNLYWYRQAAGRGLQLLFYSVGIGQISSEVPQNLSASRPQDRQFILSSKKLLLSDSGFYLCAWSVQGAAGYTFGSGTRLTVV.